One sample yielded the 28 T cell receptor beta chains listed below, sequenced in a study of vaccination effects on CD4 cells after COVID-19 (dated 2022 in TCRdb). No antigens are known for them. The library was made by the immunoSEQ multiplex PCR assay. The table comes from immuneACCESS by way of TCRdb, which keeps in-frame sequences with V and J called. Part of the clones is missing from these tables; in studies checked, under half for an unresolved V gene and the rest for unknown reasons. The sample includes 10,000 to 13,000 clones, with around 70% observed a single time. In total, the top ten clones hold 20% to 25% of the sample. The ViraFEST assay stimulated PBMC with viral peptide pools and then used TCR sequencing to identify antigen-specific CD4+ T cell clonotypes by expansion. After around eleven days of culture, CD4+ T cells were isolated with the EasySep CD4+ T cell isolation kit. The sequencing used CD4+ T cells from PBMCs cultured with HCoV-229E spike peptides, collected before COVID-19 vaccination. Read against the paper, the sample's cell subset or site label means: HCoV-229E spike overlapping peptide pool stimulation. All receptors come from a human donor who received a COVID-19 vaccine.

In its sample, this clone was seen a few times. The chain uses TRBV19 and TRBJ1-4, with a possible D match to TRBD1 (6 bases). From germline, CDR1 is LNHDA and CDR2 SQIVND (reference sequence). The CDR3 has 16 amino acids. V was trimmed by 3 bases and J by 5 bases, leaving 16 bases between them. DNA for the CDR3: TGTGCCAGTAGTATTGTTGGGGGGGCTGGAAATGAAAAACTGTTTTTT. This gives the protein CASSIVGGAGNEKLFF.

The chain uses TRBV7-8 and TRBJ1-2, with D perhaps TRBD1 (6 bases). The CDR3 totals 14 residues. Trimming shortened V by 8 bases and J by 3 bases, and 16 bases separated the two germline ends. The germline V gene has CDR1 SGHVS and CDR2 FQNEAQ. The DNA of the CDR3 is TGTGCCAGCGGCAACAGGGTTTGGGACTATGGCTACACCTTC. Amino acid sequence: CASGNRVWDYGYTF.

This clone is labeled as large. The chain is built from TRBV5-1 and TRBJ2-3; TRBD1 is a possible D gene (6 bases). V was clipped by 0 bases and J by 3 bases, with 11 bases between them. The V gene's germline CDR1 is SGHRS and CDR2 YFSETQ. This CDR3 region has 15 residues. The chain's CDR3 is CASSLGGGETDTQYF. The CDR3 DNA is TGCGCCAGCAGCTTGGGTGGGGGCGAGACAGATACGCAGTATTTT. Based on the CDR3 plus reference TRBV5-1 and TRBJ2-3, the full variable domain is KAGVTQTPRYLIKTRGQQVTLSCSPISGHRSVSWYQQTPGQGLQFLFEYFSETQRNKGNFPGRFSGRQFSNSRSEMNVSTLELGDSALYLCASSLGGGETDTQYFGPGTRLTVL.

The rearrangement links TRBV7-2 to TRBJ1-2; 8 nucleotides match TRBD1. CDR3 size: 14 residues. The V gene end was trimmed by 5 bases and the J gene end by 4 bases; junction bases not matched to a gene: 6. Looked up from germline, CDR1 is SGHTA and CDR2 is FQGNSA. The CDR3 region is CASSEGQVLYGYTF. The CDR3 bases are TGTGCCAGCAGCGAGGGACAGGTCCTCTATGGCTACACCTTC.

V gene TRBV18 combines with J gene TRBJ2-2, with 8 bases fitting TRBD1. Germline V lookup: CDR1 KGHSH, CDR2 LQKENI. The CDR3 length is 16 residues. Trimming took 6 bases from V and 4 from J; bases not matched to a gene: 10. CDR3 region: CASSLDRGRGTGELFF. CDR3 DNA sequence: TGTGCCAGCTCTCTCGACAGGGGTCGAGGCACCGGGGAGCTGTTTTTT. The variable domain in full, completed from reference TRBV18 and TRBJ2-2, reads NAGVMQNPRHLVRRRGQEARLRCSPMKGHSHVYWYRQLPEEGLKFMVYLQKENIIDESGMPKERFSAEFPKEGPSILRIQQVVRGDSAAYFCASSLDRGRGTGELFFGEGSRLTVL.

This clone was observed once. The V call is TRBV7-2, the J call TRBJ1-5, with D unresolved. Germline CDR1 and CDR2: SGHTA and FQGNSA. CDR3 size: 14 residues. The V end lost 2 bases, the J end lost 4 bases, and 9 bases lay between the germline ends. CDR3 in amino acids: CASSLSGRNQPQHF. CDR3 nucleotide sequence: TGTGCCAGCAGCTTATCAGGACGAAATCAGCCCCAGCATTTT.

The chain links TRBV6-5 to TRBJ2-5, with 7 positions matching TRBD1. Looked up from germline, CDR1 is MNHEY and CDR2 is SVGAGI. The CDR3 extends over 14 amino acids. J gave up 3 bases and V 0 bases, and 1 base lay outside the gene matches. CDR3 nucleotide sequence: TGTGCCAGCAGTTACTCGACAGGGAAAGAGACCCAGTACTTC. It translates to CASSYSTGKETQYF.

The rearrangement joins TRBV3-1 (or the pseudogene TRBV3-2) to TRBJ2-2; tentatively, D is TRBD1 (5 bases). V was pared by 4 bases and J by 6 bases, with 12 bases between. This CDR3 comprises 14 residues. Germline V gene data show CDR1 as LGHDT and CDR2 as YNNKEL (reference sequence). The CDR3 protein is CASSRVARAGELFF. The CDR3 nucleotides are TGTGCCAGCAGCCGGGTAGCCAGGGCCGGGGAGCTGTTTTTT.

This clone turned up a few times. V and J are TRBV19 and TRBJ2-2; D unresolved. Looked up from germline, CDR1 is LNHDA and CDR2 is SQIVND (reference sequence). The CDR3 runs to 10 residues. Trimming left V 7 bases short and J 7 bases short, with 4 bases between. The CDR3 DNA follows: TGTGCCAGTATTTGCGGGGAGCTGTTTTTT. Protein: CASICGELFF.

The rearrangement links TRBV2 to TRBJ2-2; D possibly corresponds to TRBD1 (5 bases). Germline V gene data show CDR1 as SNHLY and CDR2 as FYNNEI. The V end lost 7 bases, the J end lost 5 bases, and 14 bases lay between the germline ends. The CDR3 has 14 amino acids. The CDR3 loop reads CASKRQGSTGELFF. In DNA form, the CDR3 reads TGTGCCAGCAAGCGTCAGGGATCTACCGGGGAGCTGTTTTTT.

V is TRBV2 and J is TRBJ2-5; 11 nucleotides agree with TRBD2. V shed 9 bases, J shed 2 bases, and the junction held 11 bases outside the gene matches. This CDR3 has 16 residues. CDR1 and CDR2 from the germline V gene are SNHLY and FYNNEI. The CDR3: CASSSERLAGQETQYF. CDR3 nucleotide sequence: TGTGCCAGTTCTTCAGAGAGACTAGCGGGACAAGAGACCCAGTACTTC. Together with reference TRBV2 and TRBJ2-5, the CDR3 gives the full variable domain: EPEVTQTPSHQVTQMGQEVILRCVPISNHLYFYWYRQILGQKVEFLVSFYNNEISEKSEIFDDQFSVERPDGSNFTLKIRSTKLEDSAMYFCASSSERLAGQETQYFGPGTRLLVL.

The gene calls are TRBV6-5 and TRBJ2-7; 9 bases are shared with TRBD1. The junction had 4 bases not matched to a gene; V was cut back by 2 bases and J by 2 bases. This CDR3 is built from 15 residues. The germline CDR1 and CDR2 sequences are MNHEY and SVGAGI. The CDR3 spells CASSYPTGGTYEQYF. As DNA, the CDR3 is TGTGCCAGCAGTTACCCGACAGGGGGGACCTACGAGCAGTACTTC.

This chain connects TRBV6-5 to TRBJ2-7; TRBD1 agrees at 8 bases. The CDR3 is made up of 15 amino acids. Germline-derived CDR1 and CDR2 are MNHEY and SVGAGI. Losses at the gene ends were 0 bases for V and 4 bases for J; bases not matched to a gene: 5. CDR3 region: CASSYSATGGYEQYF. The CDR3 region has the DNA TGTGCCAGCAGTTACTCCGCAACAGGGGGATACGAGCAGTACTTC.

In DNA, the CDR3 is TGTGCCAGCAGGACTAGCACAGATACGCAGTATTTT. Its protein product is CASRTSTDTQYF. V usage is TRBV27 and J usage is TRBJ2-3, with no clear D. CDR1 is MNHEY, CDR2 SMNVEV, per germline (reference sequence). Trimming took off 6 bases at V and 0 bases at J, with 4 bases between the two ends. The CDR3 loop spans 12 amino acids.

This clone was detected a few times. The genes are TRBV10-3 and TRBJ1-6, with D perhaps matching TRBD1 (6 bases). Germline V gives CDR1 ENHRY, CDR2 SYGVKD. CDR3 length: 13 amino acids. Deletions cut 6 bases from V and 6 bases from J, with 9 bases between. The CDR3 nucleotides read TGTGCCATCAGGTGGGACACTAATTCACCCCTCCACTTT. Residues: CAIRWDTNSPLHF.

The V call is TRBV6-1, the J call TRBJ2-1; TRBD1 is a possible D gene (5 bases). The germline V gene encodes CDR1 MNHNS and CDR2 SASEGT. Trimming removed 2 bases at V and 5 bases at J, with 13 bases between. CDR3 length: 15 amino acids. CDR3 bases: TGTGCCAGCAGTGAACGAGACAGAAATAACAATGAGCAGTTCTTC. It yields the protein CASSERDRNNNEQFF.

In this sample, this clone turned up once. This chain uses TRBV11-2 with TRBJ2-7; 14 bases align to TRBD2. V gave up 5 bases and J gave up 7 bases; unmatched junction bases: 7. The CDR3 is 15 amino acids. Germline V lookup: CDR1 SGHAT, CDR2 FQNNGV. For the CDR3, the DNA is TGTGCCAGCAGCCCCAGGACTAGCGGGAGGAGGGAGCAGTACTTC. It specifies CASSPRTSGRREQYF.

Only a few counts were recorded for this clone. Relative to the germline gene, one junction end is altered; a read error may explain this. This chain joins TRBV7-7 and TRBJ1-1, with TRBD1 matching over 7 bases. Germline CDR1 SSHAT, CDR2 FNYEAQ (reference sequence). The CDR3 consists of 13 residues. CDR3 residues: CASSFGTDTEAFF. The CDR3 DNA reads as TGTGCTAGCAGCTTCGGGACAGACACTGAAGCTTTCTTT. Full variable domain (missing parts from reference TRBV7-7 and TRBJ1-1): GAGVSQSPRYKVTKRGQDVTLRCDPISSHATLYWYQQALGQGPEFLTYFNYEAQPDKSGLPSDRFSAERPEGSISTLTIQRTEQRDSAMYRCASSFGTDTEAFFGQGTRLTVV.

V gene TRBV10-3 combines with J gene TRBJ1-2; D might be TRBD1 (6 bases). Germline values: CDR1 ENHRY, CDR2 SYGVKD. This CDR3 is 14 amino acids long. V was pared by 3 bases and J by 7 bases, with 15 bases between. The DNA of the CDR3 is TGTGCCATCAGTGAAGTAGAGGGAGGGGGTGGCTACACCTTC. It is translated as CAISEVEGGGGYTF.

The chain links TRBV4-3 to TRBJ1-1, with TRBD1 matching 7 bases. Germline CDR1 is LGHNA and CDR2 is YSLEER. Trimming removed 6 bases from V and 12 bases from J; junction bases left unmatched: 16. CDR3 length: 14 amino acids. The CDR3 sequence: CASRQQGTSSGTFF. The DNA for the CDR3 is TGCGCCAGCAGACAACAGGGGACCTCGTCGGGGACTTTCTTT.

In this sample, this clone turned up a few times. This chain links TRBV15 with TRBJ1-2; D perhaps matches TRBD1 (6 bases). Per the germline V gene, CDR1 is LNHNV and CDR2 is YYDKDF (reference sequence). The CDR3 is 16 residues long. Trimming shortened V by 1 base and J by 6 bases, and 18 bases separated the two germline ends. The CDR3 DNA follows: TGTGCCACCAGCAGAGCAGTAACAGGGATGGGCGATGGCTACACCTTC. Protein product: CATSRAVTGMGDGYTF.

The chain uses TRBV6-1 and TRBJ1-3; TRBD1 might be the D (5 bases). The CDR3 loop spans 17 amino acids. The germline V gene encodes CDR1 MNHNS and CDR2 SASEGT. V was trimmed by 3 bases and J by 0 bases, leaving 15 bases between them. The CDR3 nucleotides are TGTGCCAGCAGTGAGGGGGGGGGTTACAGCTCTGGAAACACCATATATTTT. Encoded protein: CASSEGGGYSSGNTIYF.

The chain recombines TRBV7-2 with TRBJ2-7; perhaps TRBD1 as D (6 bases). Germline-derived CDR1 and CDR2 are SGHTA and FQGNSA. This CDR3 region has 14 residues. The V end was cut by 3 bases, the J end by 3 bases, with 12 bases between. Here the CDR3 reads CASSFWTENYEQYF. CDR3 in DNA: TGTGCCAGCAGCTTCTGGACAGAGAACTACGAGCAGTACTTC.

This clone turned up a few times. The V and J genes are TRBV4-2 and TRBJ2-5; D not certain. The CDR3 runs to 13 residues. The V and J ends lost 4 bases and 1 base respectively, with 7 bases between them. Germline CDR1 and CDR2: LGHNA and YNFKEQ. For the CDR3, the DNA is TGTGCCAGCAGCCGCCAGCTCCAAGAGACCCAGTACTTC. Its protein product is CASSRQLQETQYF.

This rearrangement joins TRBV11-2 to TRBJ2-7, with D maybe TRBD2 (6 bases). The V and J ends lost 5 bases and 2 bases respectively, with 10 bases between them. This CDR3 comprises 13 residues. CDR1 is SGHAT and CDR2 is FQNNGV in the germline V gene. CDR3 sequence: CASSPGTAYEQYF. The CDR3 DNA is TGTGCCAGCAGCCCTGGGACTGCCTACGAGCAGTACTTC.

The genes are TRBV3-1 (or the pseudogene TRBV3-2) and TRBJ2-3, with TRBD2 matching over 9 bases. Germline V gene data show CDR1 as LGHDT and CDR2 as YNNKEL (reference sequence). CDR3 size: 14 residues. V lost 8 bases to trimming and J lost 4 bases; unmatched junction nucleotides: 7. The CDR3 DNA reads TGTGCCAGCTGTCTGCGGGGGGGCTCAGATACGCAGTATTTT. This gives the protein CASCLRGGSDTQYF.

This clone has just a few counts. V is TRBV6-5 and J is TRBJ1-2; D ambiguous. This CDR3 region has 13 residues. The germline V gene has CDR1 MNHEY and CDR2 SVGAGI. V lost 2 bases and J 3 bases, leaving 7 bases between the germline ends. Here the CDR3 DNA reads TGTGCCAGCAGTTACAGGGCCCACTATGGCTACACCTTC. It translates to CASSYRAHYGYTF.

The chain uses TRBV2 and TRBJ1-4, with 7 bases lining up with TRBD1. V gave up 6 bases and J gave up 7 bases; unmatched junction bases: 8. The length of the CDR3 is 14 residues. CDR1 is SNHLY, CDR2 FYNNEI, per germline. The CDR3 DNA reads TGTGCCAGCAGGTACAGGGGTAATGGTGAAAAACTGTTTTTT. Its translation: CASRYRGNGEKLFF. Supplemented by reference TRBV2 and TRBJ1-4, the full variable domain reads EPEVTQTPSHQVTQMGQEVILRCVPISNHLYFYWYRQILGQKVEFLVSFYNNEISEKSEIFDDQFSVERPDGSNFTLKIRSTKLEDSAMYFCASRYRGNGEKLFFGSGTQLSVL.